The entry below describes one T cell receptor (beta chain). The entry originates in a study of blood T cell repertoires in COVID-19. The assay was immunoSEQ multiplex PCR, and TCRdb's table has in-frame clones only and misses some. The sample holds under 250,000 clones, approximately 83% seen once. The germline V gene encodes CDR1 SGHRS and CDR2 YFSETQ. V trimming: 6 bases; J trimming: 4 bases; junction bases outside the gene matches: 5. CDR3 length: 13 amino acids. The clonotype was recovered from a man older than 75 with acute or convalescent COVID-19. The chain employs TRBV5-1 and TRBJ1-2, with 8 nucleotides matching TRBD1. The sequenced material came from peripheral blood. The CDR3 region has the DNA TGCGCCAGCACAGGGGGCGTCGGCTATGGCTACACCTTC. Translated, it gives CASTGGVGYGYTF.